This passage covers 15 T cell receptor beta chains from one sample sequenced in a study of CD8 T cells in Susac syndrome. With random hexamers, reverse transcription was performed on about 0.45 to 1 ug of RNA. In TCRdb, the immunoSEQ multiplex PCR reads were re-called with MiXCR into one record per CDR3 protein. The table lists approximately 160,000 distinct CDR3 sequences, 90% to 95% of them singletons, with more than 0.11% in the top ten. Sequencing was performed on CD4+ T cells from PBMCs. Receptors originate from a human donor in good health.

This sequence joins TRBV5-1 and TRBJ1-2; the D is unclear. CDR1 SGHRS and CDR2 YFSETQ come from the germline V gene. This CDR3 contains 13 residues. With 1 base removed from V and 3 bases from J, the gap between germline ends came to 7 bases. CDR3 loop: CASSLNGDYGYTF. Here the CDR3 DNA reads TGCGCCAGCAGCTTGAACGGGGACTATGGCTACACCTTC.

The V call is TRBV7-9, the J call TRBJ2-5, with D perhaps TRBD1 (6 bases). The germline V gene has CDR1 SEHNR and CDR2 FQNEAQ (reference sequence). The CDR3 contains 13 residues. V was cut by 4 bases and J by 5 bases, with 11 bases left in between. The CDR3 DNA follows: TGTGCCAGCAGCTACTCAGGGGACGAGACCCAGTACTTC. This gives the protein CASSYSGDETQYF. The variable domain in full, with the rest retrieved from reference TRBV7-9 and TRBJ2-5, is DTGVSQNPRHKITKRGQNVTFRCDPISEHNRLYWYRQTLGQGPEFLTYFQNEAQLEKSRLLSDRFSAERPKGSFSTLEIQRTEQGDSAMYLCASSYSGDETQYFGPGTRLLVL.

V and J are TRBV7-3 and TRBJ2-1; a possible D gene is TRBD1 (6 bases). This CDR3 is built from 16 residues. V lost 1 base, J lost 9 bases, and 19 bases lay in between. Germline lookup yields CDR1 SGHTA and CDR2 FQGTGA. The CDR3 is CASSLSQQGPGSEQFF. For the CDR3, the DNA is TGTGCCAGCAGCTTAAGTCAGCAGGGGCCGGGAAGTGAGCAGTTCTTC.

The V call is TRBV21-1, the J call TRBJ1-2; TRBD1, the D gene given by the table, was not confirmed from the DNA. TRBV21-1 represents a pseudogene. The CDR3 sequence is 16 residues long. The CDR3 coding sequence is TGTGCCAGCAGCCCCCTGATAGGAGGGGCAGGGTATGGCTACACCTTC. It codes for CASSPLIGGAGYGYTF.

The chain recombines TRBV3-1 with TRBJ2-5; D call uncertain. Trimming stripped 6 bases from V and 5 bases from J, with 13 bases between. Germline CDR1 reads LGHDT; CDR2 reads YNNKEL (reference sequence). This CDR3 region has 13 residues. This chain's CDR3 is CASSPWVRETQYF. The CDR3 bases are TGTGCCAGCAGTCCCTGGGTCAGGGAGACCCAGTACTTC.

The chain links TRBV28 to TRBJ1-6; no reliable D call. The CDR3 is 12 amino acids. V gave up 4 bases and J gave up 14 bases, with 12 bases separating them. CDR1 and CDR2 from the germline V gene are MDHEN and SYDVKM. CDR3 nucleotide sequence: TGTGCCAGCAGTTCGGGATTTCAAACCCTCCACTTT. This gives the protein CASSSGFQTLHF.

This chain joins TRBV5-1 and TRBJ2-7; no definite D call. The CDR3 runs to 16 residues. Between the trimmed V and J ends, which lost 6 bases and 1 base, there was a span of 20 bases. Germline V gene data show CDR1 as SGHRS and CDR2 as YFSETQ. The CDR3 protein is CASKASSGPASYEQYF. For the CDR3, the DNA is TGCGCCAGCAAAGCATCATCCGGGCCAGCATCCTACGAGCAGTACTTC.

The gene calls are TRBV3-1 and TRBJ1-3, with D unclear. CDR3 length: 15 amino acids. V dropped 3 bases and J dropped 0 bases, with 9 bases sitting between them. CDR1 is LGHDT and CDR2 is YNNKEL in the germline V gene (reference sequence). CDR3 amino acids: CASSHGPISGNTIYF. Written as DNA, the CDR3 is TGTGCCAGCAGCCACGGACCGATCTCTGGAAACACCATATATTTT.

The chain is built from TRBV27 and TRBJ2-7; 12 positions agree with TRBD1. The germline V gene has CDR1 MNHEY and CDR2 SMNVEV (reference sequence). V shed 5 bases, J shed 3 bases, and the junction held 17 bases outside the gene matches. CDR3 length equals 19 residues. The CDR3 DNA sequence: TGTGCCAGCAGTCCGGGACAGGGGGCAATCCTATCTATAAACTACGAGCAGTACTTC. The encoded protein is CASSPGQGAILSINYEQYF.

The chain recombines TRBV30 with TRBJ2-5; unclear D gene. Germline V gives CDR1 GTSNPN, CDR2 SVGIG (reference sequence). The germline V and J ends were trimmed by 3 bases and 2 bases, with 7 bases remaining between them. The CDR3 extends over 12 amino acids. The CDR3 reads CAWSTDQETQYF. Written as DNA, the CDR3 is TGTGCCTGGAGCACAGATCAAGAGACCCAGTACTTC.

The V call is TRBV5-1, the J call TRBJ2-7; D is perhaps TRBD2 (5 bases). The CDR3 is made up of 16 amino acids. Germline lookup yields CDR1 SGHRS and CDR2 YFSETQ. V lost 1 base to trimming and J lost 1 base, with 15 bases between them. CDR3 coding DNA: TGCGCCAGCAGCTTGTCAGTCCGGGATAGTTCCTACGAGCAGTACTTC. It encodes CASSLSVRDSSYEQYF.

The chain links TRBV5-1 to TRBJ1-1; 8 nucleotides align to TRBD1. Trimming took 0 bases from V and 4 from J; bases not matched to a gene: 5. This CDR3 comprises 15 residues. CDR1 and CDR2 from the germline V gene are SGHRS and YFSETQ. In nucleotides, the CDR3 is TGCGCCAGCAGCTTGGGGGGGACAGGAAGCACTGAAGCTTTCTTT. Residues: CASSLGGTGSTEAFF.

This clonotype was seen a single time. The rearrangement joins TRBV6-5 to TRBJ2-3, with TRBD1 identical over 9 bases. Germline loops: CDR1 MNHEY, CDR2 SVGAGI. The CDR3 has 14 amino acids. J gave up 1 base and V 6 bases, and 2 bases lay outside the gene matches. The CDR3: CASRRQGGTDTQYF. In nucleotides, the CDR3 is TGTGCCAGCAGACGACAGGGGGGCACAGATACGCAGTATTTT.

The rearrangement links TRBV12-3 or TRBV12-4 to TRBJ2-3, with D perhaps given as TRBD1 or TRBD2 (5 bases each). V was trimmed by 6 bases and J by 6 bases, leaving 19 bases between them. The CDR3 runs 15 residues. The CDR3 DNA reads TGTGCCAGCAGCCTCGAGGGGCTAGTGGGGGATACGCAGTATTTT. Protein sequence: CASSLEGLVGDTQYF.

The gene calls are TRBV20-1 and TRBJ2-1; 8 bases align to TRBD1. The trim removed 7 bases at V and 2 bases at J, leaving 4 bases unmatched. From germline, CDR1 is DFQATT and CDR2 SNEGSKA (reference sequence). There are 13 residues in the CDR3. The CDR3 here is CSGDRGAYNEQFF. CDR3 coding DNA: TGCAGTGGCGACAGGGGAGCCTACAATGAGCAGTTCTTC.